The 20 T cell receptor delta chains below all came from one sample that was sequenced in a study of γδ T cells in repeated Plasmodium falciparum infection (dated by TCRdb to about 2021). The library was made by multiplex PCR. Sequencing was carried out with an Illumina MiSeq. TCRdb called clones afresh from the public reads with CATT; identical DNA rows were later merged. Within this sample are approximately 93,000 delta-chain clones, with 0.8% to 1% of them counted one time only. Of the sample, nearly 10% falls within the top ten clones. For bulk TCR repertoire analysis, Vgamma9/Vdelta2+ and Vdelta2-negative gammadelta T cell populations were isolated by flow sorting from peripheral blood mononuclear cells. Sequencing input: gamma-delta T cells from blood. The source is a pool of human donors (malaria-infected and uninfected, not separated).

This clone was counted between two and nine times. The protein TCRdb lists belongs to a much larger clone and differs from this DNA's translation at residue 14, which points to a read error; the protein shown is made from the DNA. The V gene is TRDV1, the J gene TRDJ1; TRDD3 agrees at 9 bases. Assignment of the J gene here rests on matching the DNA to germline, because TCRdb gives none. Germline V gene sequence: CDR1 TSWWSYY, CDR2 QGS. The length of the CDR3 is 17 residues. Here the CDR3 reads CALGGLYWGKYTDRLIF. The CDR3 nucleotides read TGTGCTCTTGGGGGCCTTTACTGGGGGAAGTACACCGATAGACTCATCTTT.

On this clone: The protein recorded in TCRdb matches a much larger clone and deviates from this DNA's translation at residue 3, suggesting a read error; the protein here is obtained by translating the DNA. The gene calls are TRDV1 and TRDJ2; D gene unclear. Per germline, CDR1 TSWWSYY and CDR2 QGS. V lost 10 bases, J lost 4 bases, and 10 bases lay in between. CDR3 length equals 12 residues. The CDR3 sequence: CAPAAGTAQLFF. CDR3 bases: TGTGCTCCCGCCGCGGGGACAGCACAACTCTTCTTT.

Ten or more counts support this clone. The protein held in TCRdb is that of a much larger clone and does not match this DNA's translation at residue 5, likely because of a read error; the protein shown is translated from the DNA. This chain connects TRDV2 to TRDJ1; possible D gene TRDD2, 6 bases. The germline CDR1 and CDR2 sequences are GEAIGNYY and EKD. The CDR3 totals 20 residues. Deletions cut 7 bases from V and 0 bases from J, with 32 bases between. The CDR3 here is CACKPYTPSRGLIYTDKLIF. The DNA of the CDR3 is TGTGCCTGCAAGCCCTACACTCCTTCCCGGGGACTTATTTACACCGATAAACTCATCTTT.

No J gene was named, though the V gene is TRDV2; the table's TRDD3 call for D was not verified on the DNA. The CDR3 contains 19 residues. Germline V lookup: CDR1 GEAIGNYY, CDR2 EKD. The CDR3 bases are TGTGCCTGTGACGTGATGCGGGAACCGGGACAAAACCAAACCGATAAACCCATCTTT. Its protein product is CACDVMREPGQNQTDKPIF.

This clone was observed a handful of times. One base separates it from a far larger clone, so it is likely a read error. Different DNA sequences within this sample yield the same CDR3. CDR3 in amino acids: CALGEALGVERHTDKLIF. CDR3 coding DNA: TGTGCTCTTGGGGAAGCCCTAGGAGTGGAGAGACACACCGATAAACTCATCTTT. This chain uses TRDV1 with TRDJ1; D is unresolved. V was trimmed by 2 bases and J by 0 bases, leaving 19 bases between them. The CDR3 extends over 18 amino acids. Germline values: CDR1 TSWWSYY, CDR2 QGS.

This clone was recorded a few times. With only one base between it and a far larger clone, this is likely a read error. In the same sample, other DNA sequences code for this CDR3. V usage is TRDV1 and J usage is TRDJ1; 12 bases fit TRDD3. The J gene was not available in TCRdb and was assigned here by matching the DNA to germline segments. Unmatched junction bases numbered 19, after V lost 0 bases and J lost 8 bases. Germline V gives CDR1 TSWWSYY, CDR2 QGS. The CDR3 totals 20 residues. The CDR3 DNA sequence: TGTGCTCTTGGGGAACTTCGGAACCAGCTGGGGGATACGTCAGGTGGGAAACTCATCTTT. Its protein product is CALGELRNQLGDTSGGKLIF.

In the case of this clone: A far larger clone lies a single base away; this is likely a read error. This sample includes further DNA sequences coding for the same CDR3. The chain joins TRDV1 to TRDJ1; no firm D call. Assignment of the J gene here rests on matching the DNA to germline, because TCRdb gives none. Between the trimmed V and J ends, which lost 5 bases and 0 bases, there was a span of 16 bases. The germline gives CDR1 TSWWSYY, CDR2 QGS. The CDR3 consists of 16 residues. CDR3: CALGLAFPTYTDKLIF. The DNA for the CDR3 is TGTGCTCTTGGGTTGGCTTTCCCCACGTACACCGATAAACTCATCTTT.

This clone was counted at least ten times. A single base is all that separates this from a far larger clone, so a read error is likely. Within the sample, other DNA sequences also encode this same CDR3. V gene TRAV29/DV5 combines with J gene TRDJ1; D is uncertain. Trimming stripped 0 bases from V and 3 bases from J, with 18 bases between. The CDR3 runs 16 residues. Germline loops: CDR1 NSMFDY, CDR2 ISSIKDK. The CDR3 bases are TGTGCAGCAAGCGCCCCTCTTAGCAGATGGCCCGATAAACTCATCTTT. This gives the protein CAASAPLSRWPDKLIF.

With regard to this clone: This DNA's translation and the protein TCRdb lists, from a much larger clone, do not match at residue 11, likely due to a read error; the protein shown is translated from the DNA. This chain uses TRDV1 with TRDJ1, with 12 bases aligning to TRDD3. The J gene was missing in TCRdb and was found by matching the end of the DNA to germline. The CDR3 has 25 amino acids. The germline gives CDR1 TSWWSYY, CDR2 QGS. The V gene end was trimmed by 1 base and the J gene end by 3 bases; junction bases not matched to a gene: 30. The CDR3 loop reads CALGEPHTRPPTKFNWGIHSDKLIF. The CDR3 coding sequence is TGTGCTCTTGGGGAACCCCATACCAGGCCTCCTACCAAGTTTAACTGGGGGATACACTCCGATAAACTCATCTTT.

As for this clone: This DNA's translation and the protein TCRdb lists, from a much larger clone, do not match at residue 15, likely due to a read error; the protein shown is translated from the DNA. This chain joins TRDV2 and TRDJ1; 7 nucleotides agree with TRDD3. TCRdb lists no J gene, so it was determined here by aligning the DNA to germline. The germline CDR1 and CDR2 sequences are GEAIGNYY and EKD. The CDR3 totals 18 residues. DNA for the CDR3: TGTGCCTGTGACTCAATTGGTACCGGGGGATCGTACACCGATAGACTCATCTTT. Amino acids: CACDSIGTGGSYTDRLIF.

For this clone: TCRdb assigns this DNA the protein of a much larger clone, which departs from its translation at residue 16; this likely reflects a read error, and the protein shown comes from translating the DNA. No call exists for the J gene, whereas the V gene is TRDV2; the DNA was not compared with TRDD3, the D call given in the table. Germline V gives CDR1 GEAIGNYY, CDR2 EKD. The CDR3 has 18 amino acids. CDR3 bases: TGTGCCTGTGACACCATCGGGGGATACTCCTGGGACACCCGACAGACGTTTTTC. Its protein product is CACDTIGGYSWDTRQTFF.

This clone was detected ten times or more. CDR3 bases: TGTGCCTGTGACACTCTCCGTGAGGGAACTGGGGGATCAGATTCTAAGTACACCGATAAACTCATCTTT. Amino acid sequence: CACDTLREGTGGSDSKYTDKLIF. The V and J genes are TRDV2 and TRDJ1; 10 bases match TRDD3. In the absence of a J gene in TCRdb, the DNA was matched to germline to assign it here. There are 23 residues in the CDR3. V shed 1 base and J 0 bases; nucleotides not matched to a gene: 25. The germline CDR1 and CDR2 sequences are GEAIGNYY and EKD.

Only a few counts were recorded for this clone. TCRdb records a much larger clone's protein for this DNA, with a difference at residue 5 that likely arises from a read error; the protein given is the translation of the DNA. This chain connects TRDV2 to TRDJ1, with D uncertain. Here the J gene came from matching the DNA to germline, since TCRdb omits it. Germline loops: CDR1 GEAIGNYY, CDR2 EKD. Trimming removed 2 bases from V and 0 bases from J, with 12 bases in between. The CDR3 has 15 amino acids. CDR3 amino acids: CACDIVVPDTDKLIF. The CDR3 DNA follows: TGTGCCTGTGACATCGTAGTACCAGACACCGATAAACTCATCTTT.

The table lists this clone with many counts. The rearrangement uses TRDV2 and TRDJ1, with 8 bases matching TRDD3. This CDR3 is 16 amino acids long. V lost 1 base to trimming and J lost 0 bases; unmatched junction nucleotides: 6. Germline loops: CDR1 GEAIGNYY, CDR2 EKD. This CDR3 is CACDTVVLGDTDKLIF. The CDR3 DNA follows: TGTGCCTGTGACACGGTCGTACTGGGGGACACCGATAAACTCATCTTT.

The table lists this clone with many counts. With a far larger clone one base away, a read error is the likely cause. This same CDR3 is encoded by further DNA sequences in the sample. The V gene is TRDV3, the J gene TRDJ1; 9 nucleotides line up with TRDD3. Looked up from germline, CDR1 is TVYSNPD and CDR2 is GDNSRS (reference sequence). V gave up 3 bases and J gave up 5 bases; unmatched junction bases: 22. The CDR3 is 18 residues long. The CDR3 region is CALWPSRRGYAFTDKLIF. The CDR3 coding sequence is TGTGCCTTGTGGCCTTCACGCAGGGGATACGCATTTACTGATAAACTCATCTTT.

This clone came up many times. The rearrangement links TRDV1 to TRDJ1; a possible D gene is TRDD3 (5 bases). Germline assignment: CDR1 TSWWSYY and CDR2 QGS. V lost 3 bases to trimming and J lost 1 base, with 15 bases between them. This CDR3 is built from 16 residues. The CDR3 protein is CALGDPPLGLTDKLIF. DNA for the CDR3: TGTGCTCTTGGGGACCCTCCCTTGGGGCTCACCGATAAACTCATCTTT.

As regards this clone: The protein recorded in TCRdb matches a much larger clone and deviates from this DNA's translation at residue 7, suggesting a read error; the protein here is obtained by translating the DNA. This chain uses TRDV1 with TRDJ1, with 9 bases fitting TRDD3. The J gene, left out of TCRdb, was set here by checking the DNA against germline. Germline V gene data show CDR1 as TSWWSYY and CDR2 as QGS. CDR3 size: 19 residues. Trimming took 3 bases from V and 0 from J; bases not matched to a gene: 14. In DNA, the CDR3 is TGTGCTCTTGGGGACCCCCTCCAAGGGGGATACTTGTACACCGATAAACTCATCTTT. The encoded protein is CALGDPLQGGYLYTDKLIF.

This clone was detected only a few times. Only one base separates this from a far larger clonotype, so it likely reflects a read error. Other DNA sequences within the sample encode an identical CDR3. This chain uses TRDV2 with TRDJ1; the match to TRDD3 covers 8 bases. TCRdb leaves out the J gene; it was filled in here by matching the DNA to germline. From germline, CDR1 is GEAIGNYY and CDR2 EKD. The CDR3 has 18 residues. The DNA for the CDR3 is TGCGCCTGTGACACCTTAGCTGGGGGACCTGCCCTCACCGATAAACTCATCTTT. This translates into CACDTLAGGPALTDKLIF.

This clone occurred many times. The TCRdb record carries a much larger clone's protein, which differs from this DNA's translation at residue 6; a read error is the likely cause, and the protein listed here is the DNA translation. The genes are TRDV1 and TRDJ1; D might be TRDD2 (6 bases). Germline V CDR1 and CDR2: TSWWSYY, QGS. Trimming took 1 base from V and 0 from J, leaving 33 bases between them. The CDR3 has 23 residues. The DNA for the CDR3 is TGTGCTCTTGGGGAACCGGGGGGCGCCTTCCGGGCGTCTGAGCGGGCGTACACCGATAAACTCATCTTT. This codes for CALGEPGGAFRASERAYTDKLIF.

CDR3 amino acids: CALGEPVSLTGGRDKPIF. The CDR3 coding sequence is TGTGCTCTTGGGGAACCAGTTTCCCTCACCGGGGGACGAGATAAACCCATCTTT. For the V gene the call is TRDV1; the J gene has no call; TRDD3 is taken as the D call from the table, unchecked against the DNA. The CDR3 is 18 amino acids. The germline gives CDR1 TSWWSYY, CDR2 QGS.